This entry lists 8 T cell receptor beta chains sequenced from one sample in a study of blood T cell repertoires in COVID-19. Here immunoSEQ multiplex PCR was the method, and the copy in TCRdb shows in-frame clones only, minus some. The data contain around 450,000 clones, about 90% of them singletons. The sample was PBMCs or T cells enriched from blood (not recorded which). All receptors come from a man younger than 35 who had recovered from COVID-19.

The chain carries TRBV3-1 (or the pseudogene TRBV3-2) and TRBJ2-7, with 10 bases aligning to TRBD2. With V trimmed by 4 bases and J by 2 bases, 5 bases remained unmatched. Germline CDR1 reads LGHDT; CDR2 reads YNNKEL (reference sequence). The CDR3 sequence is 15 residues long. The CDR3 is CASSLAGGPPYEQYF. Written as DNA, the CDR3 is TGTGCCAGCAGCCTAGCGGGAGGCCCCCCCTACGAGCAGTACTTC.

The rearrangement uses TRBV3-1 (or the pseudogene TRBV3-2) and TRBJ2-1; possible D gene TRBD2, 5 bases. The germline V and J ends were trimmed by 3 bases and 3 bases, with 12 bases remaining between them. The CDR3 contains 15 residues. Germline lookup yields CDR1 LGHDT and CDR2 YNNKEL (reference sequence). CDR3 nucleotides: TGTGCCAGCAGCCATTCGGGGATTCACTACAATGAGCAGTTCTTC. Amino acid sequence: CASSHSGIHYNEQFF.

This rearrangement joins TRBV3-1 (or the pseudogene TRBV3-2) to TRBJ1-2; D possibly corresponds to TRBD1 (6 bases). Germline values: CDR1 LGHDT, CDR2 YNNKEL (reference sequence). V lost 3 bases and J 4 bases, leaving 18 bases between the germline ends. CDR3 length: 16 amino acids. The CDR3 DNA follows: TGTGCCAGCAGCCAGCGCAGGGGCGGAGGAGTCTATGGCTACACCTTC. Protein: CASSQRRGGGVYGYTF.

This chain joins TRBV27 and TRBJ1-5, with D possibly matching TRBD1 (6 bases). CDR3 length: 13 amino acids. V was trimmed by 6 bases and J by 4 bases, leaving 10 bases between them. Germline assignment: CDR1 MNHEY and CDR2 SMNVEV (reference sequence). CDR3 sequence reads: CASRLQGNQPQHF. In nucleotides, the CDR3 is TGTGCCAGCAGGTTACAGGGAAATCAGCCCCAGCATTTT.

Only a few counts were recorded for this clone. The CDR3 DNA reads TGTGCCACCAGCAGACACCTTAGCGGGAGCTGGGTATGGTGCGAGCAGTACTTC. This codes for CATSRHLSGSWVWCEQYF. The chain employs TRBV15 and TRBJ2-7; 9 positions match TRBD2. This CDR3 comprises 18 residues. The V segment lost 2 bases and the J segment 6 bases; nucleotides outside the gene matches: 17. Looked up from germline, CDR1 is LNHNV and CDR2 is YYDKDF (reference sequence).

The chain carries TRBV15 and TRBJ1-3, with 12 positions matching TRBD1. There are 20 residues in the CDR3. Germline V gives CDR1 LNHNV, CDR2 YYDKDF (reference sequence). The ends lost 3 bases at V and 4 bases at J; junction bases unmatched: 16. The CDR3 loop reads CATSSPIAGTGGAGGNTIYF. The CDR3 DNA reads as TGTGCCACCAGCAGTCCTATCGCCGGGACAGGGGGCGCGGGAGGAAACACCATATATTTT.

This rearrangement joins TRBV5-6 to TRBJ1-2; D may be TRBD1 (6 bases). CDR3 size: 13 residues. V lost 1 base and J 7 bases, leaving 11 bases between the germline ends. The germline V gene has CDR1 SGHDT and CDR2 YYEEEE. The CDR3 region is CASSLTGPGGYTF. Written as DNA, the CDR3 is TGTGCCAGCAGCTTGACAGGGCCGGGTGGCTACACCTTC.

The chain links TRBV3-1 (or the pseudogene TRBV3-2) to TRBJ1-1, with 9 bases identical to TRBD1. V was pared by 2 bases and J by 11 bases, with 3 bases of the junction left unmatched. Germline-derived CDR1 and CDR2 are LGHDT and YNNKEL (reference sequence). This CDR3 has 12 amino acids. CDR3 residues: CASSQPTGGAFF. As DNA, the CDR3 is TGTGCCAGCAGCCAACCGACAGGGGGGGCTTTCTTT.